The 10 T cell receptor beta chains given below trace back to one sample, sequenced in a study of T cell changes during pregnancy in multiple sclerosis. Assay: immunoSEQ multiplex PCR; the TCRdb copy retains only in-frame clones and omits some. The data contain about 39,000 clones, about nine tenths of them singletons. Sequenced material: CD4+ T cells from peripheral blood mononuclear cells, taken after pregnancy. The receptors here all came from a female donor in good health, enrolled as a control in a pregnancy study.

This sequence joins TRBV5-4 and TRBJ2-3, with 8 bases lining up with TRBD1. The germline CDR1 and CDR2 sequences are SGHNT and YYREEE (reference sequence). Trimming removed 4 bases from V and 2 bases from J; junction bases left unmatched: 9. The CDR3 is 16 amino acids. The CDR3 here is CASSSLATGATDTQYF. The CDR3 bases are TGTGCCAGCAGCAGTCTGGCGACAGGGGCCACAGATACGCAGTATTTT.

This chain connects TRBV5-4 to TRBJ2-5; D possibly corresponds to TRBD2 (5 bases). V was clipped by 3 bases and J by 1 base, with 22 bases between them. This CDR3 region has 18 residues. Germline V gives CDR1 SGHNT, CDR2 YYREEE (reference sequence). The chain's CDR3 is CASSSPYSSPGVQETQYF. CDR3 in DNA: TGTGCCAGCAGCTCGCCATATTCCTCCCCCGGGGTCCAAGAGACCCAGTACTTC.

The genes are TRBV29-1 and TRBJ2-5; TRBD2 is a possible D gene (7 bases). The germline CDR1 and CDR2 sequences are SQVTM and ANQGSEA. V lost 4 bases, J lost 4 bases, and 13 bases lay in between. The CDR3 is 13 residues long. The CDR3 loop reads CSVGGGVGETQYF. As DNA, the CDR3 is TGCAGCGTTGGGGGGGGCGTTGGAGAGACCCAGTACTTC.

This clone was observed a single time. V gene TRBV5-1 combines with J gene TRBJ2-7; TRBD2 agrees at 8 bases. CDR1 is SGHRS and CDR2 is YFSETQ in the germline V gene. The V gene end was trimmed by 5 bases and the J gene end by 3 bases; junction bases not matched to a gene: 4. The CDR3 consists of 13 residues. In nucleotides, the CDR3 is TGCGCCAGCAGGCCCGGGGGGGGCTACGAGCAGTACTTC. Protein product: CASRPGGGYEQYF.

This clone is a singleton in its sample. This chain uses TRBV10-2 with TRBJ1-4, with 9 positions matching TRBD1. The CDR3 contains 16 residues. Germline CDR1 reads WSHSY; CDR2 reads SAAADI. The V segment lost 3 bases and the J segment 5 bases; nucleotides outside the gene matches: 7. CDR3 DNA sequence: TGCGCCAGCAGTGATCTGTTGGGACAGGGAAATGAAAAACTGTTTTTT. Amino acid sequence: CASSDLLGQGNEKLFF.

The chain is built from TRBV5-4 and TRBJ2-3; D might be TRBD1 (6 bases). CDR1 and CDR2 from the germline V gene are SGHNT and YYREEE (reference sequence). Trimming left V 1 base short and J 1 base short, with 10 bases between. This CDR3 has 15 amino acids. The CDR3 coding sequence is TGTGCCAGCAGCTTGCGAGGGGGAGGCACAGATACGCAGTATTTT. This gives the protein CASSLRGGGTDTQYF.

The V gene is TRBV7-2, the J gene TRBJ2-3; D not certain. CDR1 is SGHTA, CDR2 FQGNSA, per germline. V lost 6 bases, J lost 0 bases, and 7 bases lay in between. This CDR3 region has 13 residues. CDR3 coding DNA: TGTGCCAGCAGGGCATCTAGCACAGATACGCAGTATTTT. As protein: CASRASSTDTQYF.

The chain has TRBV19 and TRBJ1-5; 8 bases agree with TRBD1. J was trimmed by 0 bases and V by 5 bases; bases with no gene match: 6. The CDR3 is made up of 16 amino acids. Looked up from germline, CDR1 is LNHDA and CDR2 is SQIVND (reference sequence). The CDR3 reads CASSPRQGNSNQPQHF. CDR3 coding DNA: TGTGCCAGTAGTCCCCGACAGGGGAATAGCAATCAGCCCCAGCATTTT.

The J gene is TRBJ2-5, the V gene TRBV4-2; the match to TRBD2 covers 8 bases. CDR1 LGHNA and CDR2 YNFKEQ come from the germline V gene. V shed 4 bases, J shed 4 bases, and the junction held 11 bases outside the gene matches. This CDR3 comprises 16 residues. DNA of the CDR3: TGTGCCAGCAGCCCCAGGGGTAGCGGGGCCGTAGAGACCCAGTACTTC. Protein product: CASSPRGSGAVETQYF.

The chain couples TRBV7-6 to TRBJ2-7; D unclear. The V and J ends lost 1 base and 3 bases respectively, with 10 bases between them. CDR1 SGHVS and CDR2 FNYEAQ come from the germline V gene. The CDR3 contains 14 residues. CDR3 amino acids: CASSLGATVYEQYF. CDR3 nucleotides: TGTGCCAGCAGCTTAGGGGCGACGGTCTACGAGCAGTACTTC.